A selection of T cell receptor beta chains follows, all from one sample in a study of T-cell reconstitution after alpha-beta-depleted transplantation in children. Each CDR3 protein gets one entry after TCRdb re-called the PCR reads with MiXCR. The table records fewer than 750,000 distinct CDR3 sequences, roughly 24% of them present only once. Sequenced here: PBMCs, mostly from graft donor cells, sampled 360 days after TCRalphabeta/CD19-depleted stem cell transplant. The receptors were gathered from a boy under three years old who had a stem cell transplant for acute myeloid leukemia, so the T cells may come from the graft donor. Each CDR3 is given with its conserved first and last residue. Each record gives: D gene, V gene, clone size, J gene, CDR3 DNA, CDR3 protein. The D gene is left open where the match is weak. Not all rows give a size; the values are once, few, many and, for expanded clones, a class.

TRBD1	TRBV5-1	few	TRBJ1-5	TGCGCCAGCAGCTTGGGGGGGACAGGGGATCCAAAAACCCAGCATTTT	CASSLGGTGDPKTQHF
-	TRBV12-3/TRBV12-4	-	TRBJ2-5	TGTGCCAGCAGTTTAGGACACCACCAAGAGACCCAGTACTTC	CASSLGHHQETQYF
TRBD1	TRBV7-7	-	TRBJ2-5	TGTGCCAGCAGCTTAACCCGACAGGGAGAGACCCAGTACTTC	CASSLTRQGETQYF
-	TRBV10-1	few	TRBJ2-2	TGCGCCAGCACACGATCCAGGAACACCGGGGAGCTGTTTTTT	CASTRSRNTGELFF
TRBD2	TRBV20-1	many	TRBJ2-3	TGCAGTGCTGGAACTAGCGGGGTTAGCACAGATACGCAGTATTTT	CSAGTSGVSTDTQYF
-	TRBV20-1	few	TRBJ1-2	TGCAGTGCGATCCGGGCTCCGGGAGGCTACACCTTC	CSAIRAPGGYTF
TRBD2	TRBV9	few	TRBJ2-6	TGTGCCAGCAGCGTAGCTCTAGCGGGGTATTCTGGGGCCAACGTCCTGACTTTC	CASSVALAGYSGANVLTF
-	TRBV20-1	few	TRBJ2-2	TGCAGTGCTATGCTAGTGAACACCGGGGAGCTGTTTTTT	CSAMLVNTGELFF
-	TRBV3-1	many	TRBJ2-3	TGTGCCAGCAGCCAAGATTTGTCGGATTTTACAGATACGCAGTATTTT	CASSQDLSDFTDTQYF
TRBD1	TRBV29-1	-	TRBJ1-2	TGCAGCGTTCTCCCCGGGGACAGCTATGGCTACACCTTC	CSVLPGDSYGYTF
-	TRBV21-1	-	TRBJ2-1	TGTGCCAACCTGGACGCCCTACCAACCTACAATGAGCAGTTCTTC	CANLDALPTYNEQFF
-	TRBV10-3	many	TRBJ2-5	TGTGCCATCAGTGGACAGATCCAAGAGACCCAGTACTTC	CAISGQIQETQYF
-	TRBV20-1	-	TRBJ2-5	TGCAGTGCTACCCCCGGGTCGGGGCAAGAGACCCAGTACTTC	CSATPGSGQETQYF
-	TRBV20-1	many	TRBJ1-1	TGCAGTGCTAGAGAGTTTAGGACAGTCGGCACTGAAGCTTTCTTT	CSAREFRTVGTEAFF
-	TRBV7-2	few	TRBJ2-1	TGTGCCACAGAGAGTTACAATGAGCAGTTCTTC	CATESYNEQFF
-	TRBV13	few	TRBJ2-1	TGTGCAGGAACCCCGGGGCCTGGGGATGACAATGAGCAGTTCTTC	CAGTPGPGDDNEQFF
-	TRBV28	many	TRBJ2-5	TGTGCCAGCAGTCCCTACAGGGAGACCCAGTACTTC	CASSPYRETQYF
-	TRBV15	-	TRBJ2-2	TGTGCCACCAGCAGAGGGCGGGGCACCGGGGAGCTGTTTTTT	CATSRGRGTGELFF